This T cell receptor beta chain was obtained from a study of PD-1 blockade in classical Hodgkin lymphoma. Study conclusions and caveats: It was reported that newly diagnosed patients had less baseline TCR diversity than healthy donors.

As concerns this clone: The antigen remains unidentified.

Sample time point: cycle 4 day 1 (C4D1), after more than five weeks of nivolumab. Every one of the patients relapsed after autologous stem cell transplantation (brentuximab vedotin exposure was variable). Germline lookup yields CDR1 MNHNY and CDR2 SVGAGI (reference sequence). Trimming took 5 bases from V and 4 from J, leaving 14 bases between them. This CDR3 contains 14 residues. Repertoires were generated with immunoSEQ multiplex PCR, while TCRdb's copy carries only in-frame clones and drops some. This sample has over 20,000 clones, with approximately 70% found just once. The chain carries TRBV6-6 and TRBJ2-5; D possibly corresponds to TRBD1 (6 bases). The origin of this receptor is a human donor with classical Hodgkin lymphoma. The sequencing here drew on peripheral blood mononuclear cells (PBMCs), taken before the fourth cycle of nivolumab. For the CDR3, the DNA is TGTGCCAGCAGTGCCGGGACACCCCGAGAGACCCAGTACTTC. This codes for CASSAGTPRETQYF.